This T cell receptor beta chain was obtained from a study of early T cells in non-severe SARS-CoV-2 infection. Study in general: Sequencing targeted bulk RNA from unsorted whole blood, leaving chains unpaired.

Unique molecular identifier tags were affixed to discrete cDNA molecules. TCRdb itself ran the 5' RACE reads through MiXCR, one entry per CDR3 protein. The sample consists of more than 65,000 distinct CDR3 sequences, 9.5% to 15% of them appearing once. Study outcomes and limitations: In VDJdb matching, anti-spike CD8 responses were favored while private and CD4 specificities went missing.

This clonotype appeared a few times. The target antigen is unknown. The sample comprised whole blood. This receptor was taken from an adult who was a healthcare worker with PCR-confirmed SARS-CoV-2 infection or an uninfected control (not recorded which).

This chain's CDR3 is CASSGRQGQVEEQYF. CDR3 bases: TGTGCCAGCAGCGGACGACAGGGGCAGGTAGAGGAGCAGTACTTC. V gene TRBV7-2 combines with J gene TRBJ2-7; 8 bases match TRBD1. The germline V gene encodes CDR1 SGHTA and CDR2 FQGNSA. V shed 5 bases and J 7 bases; nucleotides not matched to a gene: 13. The CDR3 sequence is 15 residues long.